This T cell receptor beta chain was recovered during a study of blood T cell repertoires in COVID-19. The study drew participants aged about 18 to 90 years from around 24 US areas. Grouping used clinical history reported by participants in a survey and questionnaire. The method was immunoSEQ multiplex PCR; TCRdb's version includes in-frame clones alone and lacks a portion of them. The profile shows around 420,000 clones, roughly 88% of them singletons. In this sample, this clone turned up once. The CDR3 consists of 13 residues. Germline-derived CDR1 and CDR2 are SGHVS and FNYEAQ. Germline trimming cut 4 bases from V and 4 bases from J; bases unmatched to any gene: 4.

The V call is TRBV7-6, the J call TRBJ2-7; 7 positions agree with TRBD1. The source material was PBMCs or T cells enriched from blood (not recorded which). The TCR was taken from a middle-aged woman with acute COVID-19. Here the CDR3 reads CASSWTGTYEQYF. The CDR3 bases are TGTGCCAGCAGCTGGACAGGTACTTACGAGCAGTACTTC.